This T cell receptor beta chain was found in a study of T cell responses to AZD1222 COVID-19 vaccine. Clones were sequenced by immunoSEQ multiplex PCR, and TCRdb holds only the in-frame ones, with some missing. The sample contains roughly 55,000 clones, 80% to 90% of which appear only once. V gave up 4 bases and J gave up 1 base, with 3 bases separating them. Germline-derived CDR1 and CDR2 are LGHDT and YNNKEL (reference sequence). This CDR3 region has 12 residues. The clonotype originates from an adult in good health. V gene TRBV3-1 (or the pseudogene TRBV3-2) combines with J gene TRBJ2-3; the D is unclear. The sample here was peripheral blood, taken on day 0 of AZD1222 vaccination. CDR3 sequence reads: CASSPGTDTQYF. CDR3 DNA: TGTGCCAGCAGCCCAGGCACAGATACGCAGTATTTT.